This note documents a single T cell receptor beta chain sequence. In the study's own analysis: Estimates of nucleated cell counts were drawn from the amplification of reference gene primers. The protocol was immunoSEQ multiplex PCR, while the TCRdb copy is restricted to in-frame clones and leaves out a portion. That table supplies the V and J calls and clone size; D and trimming were determined from the DNA. The data show approximately 250,000 clones, about 91% seen once. The entry originates in a study of blood T cell repertoires in COVID-19. Germline CDR1 is MNHEY and CDR2 is SMNVEV (reference sequence). J lost 2 bases, V lost 4 bases, and 6 bases had no gene match. The CDR3 length is 15 residues.

Sequenced sample: PBMCs or T cells enriched from blood (not recorded which). The gene calls are TRBV27 and TRBJ2-7; 9 nucleotides line up with TRBD1. This clonotype was sampled from a man aged 35 to 55 who had been exposed to COVID-19. This CDR3 is CASSSGTGRPYEQYF. The CDR3 coding sequence is TGTGCCAGCAGTTCCGGGACAGGGCGTCCCTACGAGCAGTACTTC.